This T cell receptor beta chain is from a study of CD8 T cells in Susac syndrome. The CDR3 totals 15 residues. Germline-derived CDR1 and CDR2 are LNHNV and YYDKDF (reference sequence). V dropped 4 bases and J dropped 2 bases, with 12 bases sitting between them. After extraction with the RNeasy kit, about 0.5 to 1 ug of the RNA was reverse transcribed using random hexamers. TCRdb reanalysed the immunoSEQ multiplex PCR reads using MiXCR and keeps one entry per CDR3 protein. The sample contains approximately 53,000 distinct CDR3 sequences, 93% of which appear only once. The source material was CD8+ T cells from PBMCs. The clonotype comes from a human donor with multiple sclerosis. J is TRBJ2-1 and V is TRBV15, with D maybe TRBD2 (7 bases). The CDR3 DNA reads as TGTGCCACCAGCATTGCGGGGGCCCCCTACAATGAGCAGTTCTTC. It translates to CATSIAGAPYNEQFF.